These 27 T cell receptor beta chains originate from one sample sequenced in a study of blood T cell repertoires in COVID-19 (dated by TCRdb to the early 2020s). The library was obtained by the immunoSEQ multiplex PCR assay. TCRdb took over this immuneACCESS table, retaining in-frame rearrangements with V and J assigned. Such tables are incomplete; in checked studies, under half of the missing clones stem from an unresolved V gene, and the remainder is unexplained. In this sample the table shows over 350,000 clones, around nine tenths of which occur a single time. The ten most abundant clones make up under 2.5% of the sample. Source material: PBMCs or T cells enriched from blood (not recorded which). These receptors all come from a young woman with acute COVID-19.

The CDR3 DNA sequence: TGTGCCACCAGTGATCCCCCAGGCAATGAGCAGTTCTTC. Translation: CATSDPPGNEQFF. This chain uses TRBV24-1 with TRBJ2-1; D gene ambiguous. The CDR3 covers 13 residues. Germline assignment: CDR1 KGHDR and CDR2 SFDVKD. Trimming stripped 3 bases from V and 6 bases from J, with 8 bases between.

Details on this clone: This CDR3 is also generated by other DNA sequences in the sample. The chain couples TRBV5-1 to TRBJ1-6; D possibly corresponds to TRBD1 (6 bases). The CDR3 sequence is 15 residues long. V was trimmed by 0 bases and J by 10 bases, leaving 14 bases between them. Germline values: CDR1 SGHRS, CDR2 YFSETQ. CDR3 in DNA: TGCGCCAGCAGCTTGGCCGGGCAGGGGTACTCACCCCTCCACTTT. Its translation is CASSLAGQGYSPLHF.

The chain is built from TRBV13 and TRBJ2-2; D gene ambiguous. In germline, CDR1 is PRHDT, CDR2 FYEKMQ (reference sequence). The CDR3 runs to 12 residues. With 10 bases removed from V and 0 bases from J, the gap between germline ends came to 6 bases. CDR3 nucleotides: TGTGCCATTCGGGCGAACACCGGGGAGCTGTTTTTT. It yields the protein CAIRANTGELFF.

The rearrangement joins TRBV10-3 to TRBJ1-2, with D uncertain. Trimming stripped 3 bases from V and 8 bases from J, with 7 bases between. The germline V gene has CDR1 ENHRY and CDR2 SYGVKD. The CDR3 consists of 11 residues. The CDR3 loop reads CAISDGEGYTF. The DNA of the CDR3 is TGTGCCATCAGTGATGGGGAGGGCTACACCTTC.

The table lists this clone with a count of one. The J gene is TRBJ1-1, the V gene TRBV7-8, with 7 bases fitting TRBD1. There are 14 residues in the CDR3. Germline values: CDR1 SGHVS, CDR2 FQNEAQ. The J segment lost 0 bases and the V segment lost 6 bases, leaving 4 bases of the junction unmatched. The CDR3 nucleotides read TGTGCCAGCAGGTTGGGACAGATGAACACTGAAGCTTTCTTT. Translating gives CASRLGQMNTEAFF.

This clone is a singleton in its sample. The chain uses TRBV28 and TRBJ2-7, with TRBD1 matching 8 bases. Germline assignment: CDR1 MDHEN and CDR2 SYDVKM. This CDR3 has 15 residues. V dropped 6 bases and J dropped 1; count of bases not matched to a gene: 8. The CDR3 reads CASSLSGTGSYEQYF. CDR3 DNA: TGTGCCAGCAGCTTGTCCGGGACAGGATCCTACGAGCAGTACTTC. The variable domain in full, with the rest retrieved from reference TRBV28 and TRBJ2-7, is DVKVTQSSRYLVKRTGEKVFLECVQDMDHENMFWYRQDPGLGLRLIYFSYDVKMKEKGDIPEGYSVSREKKERFSLILESASTNQTSMYLCASSLSGTGSYEQYFGPGTRLTVT.

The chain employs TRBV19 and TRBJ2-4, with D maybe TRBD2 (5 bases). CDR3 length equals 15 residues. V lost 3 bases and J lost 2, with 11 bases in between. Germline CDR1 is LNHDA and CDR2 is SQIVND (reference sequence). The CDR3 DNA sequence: TGTGCCAGTAGTATGAATAGGGAGTCCAAAAACATTCAGTACTTC. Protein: CASSMNRESKNIQYF.

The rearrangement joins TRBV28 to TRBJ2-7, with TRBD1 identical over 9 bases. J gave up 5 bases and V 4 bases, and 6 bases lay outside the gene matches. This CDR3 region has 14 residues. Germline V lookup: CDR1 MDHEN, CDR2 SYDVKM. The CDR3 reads CASSWDRVLNEQYF. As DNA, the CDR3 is TGTGCCAGCAGTTGGGACAGGGTTTTGAACGAGCAGTACTTC.

CDR3 in amino acids: CASSQQAGGQFF. In nucleotides, the CDR3 is TGTGCCAGCAGCCAACAGGCTGGTGGGCAGTTCTTC. The genes are TRBV16 and TRBJ2-1; D call uncertain. Trimming left V 2 bases short and J 12 bases short, with 11 bases between. This CDR3 spans 12 amino acids. Germline values: CDR1 KGHSY, CDR2 FQNENV. Using reference TRBV16 and TRBJ2-1 for the parts outside the CDR3, the full variable domain is GEEVAQTPKHLVRGEGQKAKLYCAPIKGHSYVFWYQQVLKNEFKFLISFQNENVFDETGMPKERFSAKCLPNSPCSLEIQATKLEDSAVYFCASSQQAGGQFFGPGTRLTVL.

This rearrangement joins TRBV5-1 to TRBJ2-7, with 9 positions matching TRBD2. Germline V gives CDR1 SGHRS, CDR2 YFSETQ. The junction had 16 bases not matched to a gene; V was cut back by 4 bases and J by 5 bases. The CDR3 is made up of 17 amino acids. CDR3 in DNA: TGCGCCAGCAGCAAGCCTAGCGGGGAGTCCTCTTTGGACGAGCAGTACTTC. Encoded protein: CASSKPSGESSLDEQYF.

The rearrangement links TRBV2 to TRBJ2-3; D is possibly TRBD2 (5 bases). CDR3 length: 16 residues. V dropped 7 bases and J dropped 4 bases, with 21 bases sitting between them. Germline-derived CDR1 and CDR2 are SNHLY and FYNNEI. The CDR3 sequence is CASKNSQVARADTQYF. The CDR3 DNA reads TGTGCCAGCAAAAATAGTCAGGTAGCGAGGGCAGATACGCAGTATTTT.

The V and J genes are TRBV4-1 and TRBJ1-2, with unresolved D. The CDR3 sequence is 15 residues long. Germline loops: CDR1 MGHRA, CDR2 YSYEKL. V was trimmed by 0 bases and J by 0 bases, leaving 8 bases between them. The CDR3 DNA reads TGCGCCAGCAGCCAAGATGGCGGGACTAACTATGGCTACACCTTC. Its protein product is CASSQDGGTNYGYTF.

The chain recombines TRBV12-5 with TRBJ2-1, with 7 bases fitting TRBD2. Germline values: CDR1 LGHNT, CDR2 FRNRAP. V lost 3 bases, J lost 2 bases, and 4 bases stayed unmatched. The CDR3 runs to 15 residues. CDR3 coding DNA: TGTGCTAGTGGTTTAGGGGCGGGGGCCTACAATGAGCAGTTCTTC. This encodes CASGLGAGAYNEQFF.

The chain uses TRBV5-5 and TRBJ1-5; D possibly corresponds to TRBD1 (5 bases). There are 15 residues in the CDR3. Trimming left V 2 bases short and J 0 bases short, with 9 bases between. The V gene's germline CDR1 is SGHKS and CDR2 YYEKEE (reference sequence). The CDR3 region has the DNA TGTGCCAGCAGCTTACGGGGGAATAGCAATCAGCCCCAGCATTTT. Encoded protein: CASSLRGNSNQPQHF.

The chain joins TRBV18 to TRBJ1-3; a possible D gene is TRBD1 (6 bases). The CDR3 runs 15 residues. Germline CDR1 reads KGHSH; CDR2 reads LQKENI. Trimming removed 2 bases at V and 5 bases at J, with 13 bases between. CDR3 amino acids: CASSPVSGERNTIYF. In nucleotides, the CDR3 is TGTGCCAGCTCACCAGTATCAGGGGAGCGAAACACCATATATTTT.

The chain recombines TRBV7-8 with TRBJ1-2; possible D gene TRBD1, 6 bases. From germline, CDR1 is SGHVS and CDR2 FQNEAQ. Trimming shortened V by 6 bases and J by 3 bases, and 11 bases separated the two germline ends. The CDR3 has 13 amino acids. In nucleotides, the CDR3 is TGTGCCAGCAGTTACAGGGTAGACTATGGCTACACCTTC. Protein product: CASSYRVDYGYTF.

Here the CDR3 reads CASRRRDTEAFF. The CDR3 DNA sequence: TGTGCCAGCAGACGCAGGGACACTGAAGCTTTCTTT. The chain is built from TRBV6-5 and TRBJ1-1; weak D call: TRBD1 (5 bases). Germline V CDR1 and CDR2: MNHEY, SVGAGI. CDR3 length: 12 residues. Trimming took off 6 bases at V and 3 bases at J, with 8 bases between the two ends.

Here the CDR3 DNA reads TGCGCCAGCAGCTGGCTGACTAGCGGTCCGGAGACCCAGTACTTC. Amino acid sequence: CASSWLTSGPETQYF. The chain employs TRBV5-1 and TRBJ2-5; 9 bases line up with TRBD2. CDR3 length: 15 amino acids. Germline V lookup: CDR1 SGHRS, CDR2 YFSETQ. Trimming cost V 3 bases and J 5 bases; bases outside gene matches: 8. The full variable domain, its missing parts supplied by reference TRBV5-1 and TRBJ2-5, is KAGVTQTPRYLIKTRGQQVTLSCSPISGHRSVSWYQQTPGQGLQFLFEYFSETQRNKGNFPGRFSGRQFSNSRSEMNVSTLELGDSALYLCASSWLTSGPETQYFGPGTRLLVL.

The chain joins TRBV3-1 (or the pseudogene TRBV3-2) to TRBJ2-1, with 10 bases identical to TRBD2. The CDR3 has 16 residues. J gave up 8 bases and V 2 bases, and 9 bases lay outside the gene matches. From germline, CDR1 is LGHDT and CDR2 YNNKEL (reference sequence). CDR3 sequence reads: CASSQLAGEARDEQFF. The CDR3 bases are TGTGCCAGCAGCCAACTAGCGGGAGAGGCAAGGGATGAGCAGTTCTTC.

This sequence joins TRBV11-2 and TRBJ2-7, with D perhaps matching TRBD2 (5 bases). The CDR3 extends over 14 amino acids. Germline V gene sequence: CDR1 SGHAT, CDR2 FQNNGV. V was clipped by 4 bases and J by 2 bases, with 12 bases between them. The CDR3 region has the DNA TGTGCCAGCAGCTCCGCCGGACTGCCCTACGAGCAGTACTTC. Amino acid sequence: CASSSAGLPYEQYF.

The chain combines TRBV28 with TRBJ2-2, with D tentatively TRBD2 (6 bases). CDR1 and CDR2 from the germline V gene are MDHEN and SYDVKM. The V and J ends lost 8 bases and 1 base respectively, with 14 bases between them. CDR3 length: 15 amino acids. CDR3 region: CASDPMRENTGELFF. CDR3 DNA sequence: TGTGCCAGCGACCCAATGCGGGAGAACACCGGGGAGCTGTTTTTT.

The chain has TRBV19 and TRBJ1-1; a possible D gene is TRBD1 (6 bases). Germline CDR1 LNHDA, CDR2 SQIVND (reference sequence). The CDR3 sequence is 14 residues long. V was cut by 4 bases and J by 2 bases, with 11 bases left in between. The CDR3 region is CASSRIQGNTEAFF. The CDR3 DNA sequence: TGTGCCAGTAGTAGGATACAGGGTAACACTGAAGCTTTCTTT.

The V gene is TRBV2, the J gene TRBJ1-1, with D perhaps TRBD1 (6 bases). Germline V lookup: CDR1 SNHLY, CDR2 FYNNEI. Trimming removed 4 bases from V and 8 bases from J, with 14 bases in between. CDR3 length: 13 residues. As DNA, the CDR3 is TGTGCCAGCAGTGCGCAGAGTACAGGGGAAGCTTTCTTT. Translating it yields CASSAQSTGEAFF.

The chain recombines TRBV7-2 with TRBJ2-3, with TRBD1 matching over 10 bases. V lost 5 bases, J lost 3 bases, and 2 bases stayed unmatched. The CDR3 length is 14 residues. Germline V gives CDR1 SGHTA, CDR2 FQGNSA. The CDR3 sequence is CASSLDRGTDTQYF. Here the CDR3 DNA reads TGTGCCAGCAGCCTGGACAGGGGGACAGATACGCAGTATTTT. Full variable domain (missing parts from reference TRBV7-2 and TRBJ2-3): GAGVSQSPSNKVTEKGKDVELRCDPISGHTALYWYRQSLGQGLEFLIYFQGNSAPDKSGLPSDRFSAERTGGSVSTLTIQRTQQEDSAVYLCASSLDRGTDTQYFGPGTRLTVL.

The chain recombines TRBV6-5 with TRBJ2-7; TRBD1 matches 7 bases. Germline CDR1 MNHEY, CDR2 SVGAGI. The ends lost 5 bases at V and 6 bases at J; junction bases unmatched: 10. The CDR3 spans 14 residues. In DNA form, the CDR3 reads TGTGCCAGCAGTCAAACAGGGGAAAGGACCGAGCAGTACTTC. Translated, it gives CASSQTGERTEQYF.

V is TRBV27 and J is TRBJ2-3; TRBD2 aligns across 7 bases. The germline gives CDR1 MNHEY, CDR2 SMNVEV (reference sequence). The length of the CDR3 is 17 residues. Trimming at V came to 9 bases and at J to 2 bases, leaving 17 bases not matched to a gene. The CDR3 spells CASSGALTSVYTDTQYF. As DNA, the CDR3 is TGTGCCAGTAGTGGGGCCTTAACTAGCGTCTACACAGATACGCAGTATTTT.

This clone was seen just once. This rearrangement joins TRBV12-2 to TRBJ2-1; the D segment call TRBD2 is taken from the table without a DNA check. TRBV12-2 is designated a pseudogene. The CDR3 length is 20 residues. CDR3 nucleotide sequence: TGTGCAAGTCGCTTAGATCTCCGGCTAGCTGGGTTGAGCTCCTACAATGAGCAGTTCTTC. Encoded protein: CASRLDLRLAGLSSYNEQFF.